This passage covers 32 T cell receptor beta chains from one sample sequenced in a study of identical twins. TCRdb reanalysed the 5' RACE reads using MiXCR and keeps one entry per CDR3 protein. The sample shows hundreds of thousands of distinct CDR3 sequences, around 20% of them seen only once. The sample was also linked to a second study, of T cells expressing NK-cell markers.

Sequenced material: PBMCs. These receptors were taken from a woman aged 18 to 35 in good health.

This clonotype was detected a few times. The rearrangement joins TRBV10-3 to TRBJ2-7, with D hard to call. Trimming took off 0 bases at V and 3 bases at J, with 9 bases between the two ends. This CDR3 contains 14 residues. CDR1 and CDR2 from the germline V gene are ENHRY and SYGVKD. The CDR3 here is CAISESGGSYEQYF. CDR3 DNA sequence: TGTGCCATCAGTGAGTCTGGCGGCAGCTACGAGCAGTACTTC.

This rearrangement joins TRBV6-5 to TRBJ2-4; 11 bases align to TRBD1. The germline V gene encodes CDR1 MNHEY and CDR2 SVGAGI. CDR3 length: 15 residues. J gave up 7 bases and V 0 bases, and 2 bases lay outside the gene matches. CDR3 DNA sequence: TGTGCCAGCAGTTACTCTGGGGACAGGGGGAACATTCAGTACTTC. Its translation: CASSYSGDRGNIQYF.

This clonotype was found a few times. The V call is TRBV12-3 or TRBV12-4, the J call TRBJ2-7; the D gene is possibly TRBD2 (5 bases). V gave up 8 bases and J gave up 7 bases, with 9 bases separating them. CDR3 length equals 10 residues. CDR3 nucleotide sequence: TGTGCCAGCGGCTCGGGAGAGCAGTACTTC. This sequence encodes CASGSGEQYF.

This clonotype was counted a few times. The chain couples TRBV9 to TRBJ2-7; possibly TRBD1 or TRBD2 for D (7 bases each). Germline loops: CDR1 SGDLS, CDR2 YYNGEE. The CDR3 length is 14 residues. Trimming removed 5 bases from V and 3 bases from J, with 15 bases in between. The CDR3 DNA is TGTGCCAGCAGTCAGGGGGGGGACGTCTACGAGCAGTACTTC. Its translation: CASSQGGDVYEQYF.

The V call is TRBV7-9, the J call TRBJ2-1; a possible D gene is TRBD2 (8 bases). The CDR3 length is 17 residues. Between the trimmed V and J ends, which lost 4 bases and 5 bases, there was a span of 21 bases. Germline V lookup: CDR1 SEHNR, CDR2 FQNEAQ (reference sequence). CDR3 nucleotides: TGTGCCAGCAGCTCTCCGTTTTTAGCGGGGACAGACAATGAGCAGTTCTTC. Translation gives CASSSPFLAGTDNEQFF.

This clonotype occurred many times. The chain combines TRBV5-6 with TRBJ2-3; 7 bases map to TRBD1. Germline loops: CDR1 SGHDT, CDR2 YYEEEE. With V trimmed by 3 bases and J by 1 base, 2 bases remained unmatched. This CDR3 comprises 14 residues. Here the CDR3 reads CASSWGTGTDTQYF. The CDR3 DNA is TGTGCCAGCAGCTGGGGGACAGGCACAGATACGCAGTATTTT.

This clonotype was picked up many times. CDR3 region: CSAINELETQYF. The CDR3 nucleotides are TGCAGTGCTATCAACGAACTAGAGACCCAGTACTTC. This chain uses TRBV20-1 with TRBJ2-5, with D unresolved. V was trimmed by 4 bases and J by 4 bases, leaving 10 bases between them. The germline V gene has CDR1 DFQATT and CDR2 SNEGSKA (reference sequence). The CDR3 is 12 residues long.

The rearrangement uses TRBV5-1 and TRBJ2-4, with TRBD2 matching 13 bases. The CDR3 extends over 18 amino acids. V shed 4 bases and J 9 bases; nucleotides not matched to a gene: 16. Germline CDR1 and CDR2: SGHRS and YFSETQ. The CDR3 nucleotides read TGCGCCAGCAGCCAACCGAACCAACTAGCGGGAGGGCGTGGCATTCAGTACTTC. This gives the protein CASSQPNQLAGGRGIQYF.

The sample holds many counts of this clonotype. The chain has TRBV5-1 and TRBJ2-2, with no clear D. The CDR3 covers 12 residues. Germline loops: CDR1 SGHRS, CDR2 YFSETQ. Trimming shortened V by 6 bases and J by 1 base, and 4 bases separated the two germline ends. CDR3 sequence: CASTENTGELFF. The CDR3 region has the DNA TGCGCCAGCACGGAGAACACCGGGGAGCTGTTTTTT.

The chain uses TRBV20-1 and TRBJ2-4; tentative D call: TRBD2 (6 bases). Between the trimmed V and J ends, which lost 3 bases and 9 bases, there was a span of 15 bases. Germline lookup yields CDR1 DFQATT and CDR2 SNEGSKA (reference sequence). This CDR3 has 13 residues. CDR3 amino acids: CSASPTRGTIQYF. CDR3 sequence (DNA): TGCAGTGCTAGCCCGACTAGGGGAACCATTCAGTACTTC.

The V gene is TRBV5-5, the J gene TRBJ2-1, with unresolved D. Germline values: CDR1 SGHKS, CDR2 YYEKEE (reference sequence). Trimming removed 0 bases from V and 13 bases from J, with 8 bases in between. The CDR3 length is 11 residues. The CDR3 loop reads CASSLAGRQFF. CDR3 nucleotide sequence: TGTGCCAGCAGCTTGGCGGGTCGACAGTTCTTC.

This clonotype was seen only a few times. The V call is TRBV11-2, the J call TRBJ2-5; no firm D call. The germline CDR1 and CDR2 sequences are SGHAT and FQNNGV. The CDR3 totals 15 residues. V lost 1 base to trimming and J lost 0 bases, with 9 bases between them. The CDR3: CASSLGVGNQETQYF. In nucleotides, the CDR3 is TGTGCCAGCAGCTTAGGCGTGGGAAACCAAGAGACCCAGTACTTC.

The chain links TRBV10-3 to TRBJ2-6, with D perhaps TRBD1 or TRBD2 (5 bases each). Germline CDR1 is ENHRY and CDR2 is SYGVKD. Trimming took 7 bases from V and 0 from J, leaving 25 bases between them. This CDR3 region has 20 residues. The CDR3 coding sequence is TGTGCCATCACCGAATTTGGGGACCGGACACCATCCTCTGGGGCCAACGTCCTGACTTTC. It yields the protein CAITEFGDRTPSSGANVLTF.

This sequence joins TRBV19 and TRBJ2-1; 7 bases map to TRBD1. The V gene end was trimmed by 8 bases and the J gene end by 8 bases; junction bases not matched to a gene: 6. The germline V gene has CDR1 LNHDA and CDR2 SQIVND (reference sequence). The CDR3 sequence is 12 residues long. CDR3 nucleotide sequence: TGTGCCAGTTCGGCGACAGGGCATGAGCAGTTCTTC. Encoded protein: CASSATGHEQFF.

This clonotype was recorded a few times. The chain is built from TRBV27 and TRBJ1-2; the D gene is possibly TRBD1 (5 bases). This CDR3 contains 13 residues. Trimming pared 5 bases from V and 4 bases from J, leaving 11 bases between. Per the germline V gene, CDR1 is MNHEY and CDR2 is SMNVEV (reference sequence). The CDR3 DNA reads TGTGCCAGCAGTCAGCCGGGGACCTATGGCTACACCTTC. This sequence encodes CASSQPGTYGYTF.

The rearrangement uses TRBV5-1 and TRBJ2-7; TRBD2 might be the D (5 bases). There are 15 residues in the CDR3. With 0 bases removed from V and 3 bases from J, the gap between germline ends came to 13 bases. Per germline, CDR1 SGHRS and CDR2 YFSETQ. CDR3 sequence (DNA): TGCGCCAGCAGCTTGGGGCCTAGCTGGAACTACGAGCAGTACTTC. Amino acids: CASSLGPSWNYEQYF.

The J gene is TRBJ2-5, the V gene TRBV5-1, with 7 bases lining up with TRBD1. Germline V lookup: CDR1 SGHRS, CDR2 YFSETQ. Trimming cost V 3 bases and J 5 bases; bases outside gene matches: 10. The CDR3 is 15 amino acids. CDR3 sequence reads: CASSWGNRGRETQYF. CDR3 in DNA: TGCGCCAGCAGCTGGGGGAACAGGGGTCGGGAGACCCAGTACTTC.

The CDR3 coding sequence is TGTGCCAGCAGTGGGACAGAGAACACCGGGGAGCTGTTTTTT. Its translation: CASSGTENTGELFF. The genes are TRBV7-9 and TRBJ2-2, with 7 bases fitting TRBD1. CDR3 length: 14 residues. Germline assignment: CDR1 SEHNR and CDR2 FQNEAQ (reference sequence). V was pared by 6 bases and J by 1 base, with 2 bases of the junction left unmatched.

This clonotype was detected only a few times. The J gene is TRBJ1-1, the V gene TRBV6-1, with D hard to call. Trimming took 6 bases from V and 3 from J, leaving 17 bases between them. Looked up from germline, CDR1 is MNHNS and CDR2 is SASEGT. The CDR3 is 15 amino acids. The CDR3 loop is CASSRFLSGDTEAFF. Written as DNA, the CDR3 is TGTGCCAGCAGCCGTTTCCTGAGCGGCGACACTGAAGCTTTCTTT.

This clonotype has just a few counts. The limits of the CDR3 on the DNA are not certain, so only TCRdb's listed CDR3 is given. CDR3: CASSSSDWHGNEQFF. This rearrangement joins TRBV12-3 or TRBV12-4 to TRBJ2-1; TRBD2, the table's D call, was not compared with the DNA. Termini included, the CDR3 measures 15 amino acids.

V gene TRBV5-1 combines with J gene TRBJ1-1, with D perhaps matching TRBD1 (6 bases). V was pared by 0 bases and J by 4 bases, with 13 bases between. This CDR3 comprises 15 residues. The germline V gene encodes CDR1 SGHRS and CDR2 YFSETQ. The CDR3 DNA sequence: TGCGCCAGCAGCTTGGAAGCAGGGGCCGGCACTGAAGCTTTCTTT. This gives the protein CASSLEAGAGTEAFF.

There are a few counts of this clonotype. The rearrangement joins TRBV20-1 to TRBJ2-2, with TRBD2 identical over 9 bases. V dropped 3 bases and J dropped 6; count of bases not matched to a gene: 11. Per germline, CDR1 DFQATT and CDR2 SNEGSKA (reference sequence). This CDR3 is 16 amino acids long. The CDR3 spells CSARRAIAGGPGELFF. DNA of the CDR3: TGCAGTGCTAGGAGGGCGATTGCGGGAGGGCCCGGGGAGCTGTTTTTT.

This chain joins TRBV9 and TRBJ2-5; 9 nucleotides align to TRBD1. The CDR3 extends over 15 amino acids. Germline CDR1 SGDLS, CDR2 YYNGEE. V lost 0 bases, J lost 5 bases, and 5 bases stayed unmatched. The CDR3 reads CASSVGTGGGETQYF. CDR3 coding DNA: TGTGCCAGCAGCGTAGGAACAGGGGGCGGGGAGACCCAGTACTTC.

In this sample, this clonotype turned up many times. The chain recombines TRBV20-1 with TRBJ2-5; D unclear. Germline CDR1 reads DFQATT; CDR2 reads SNEGSKA (reference sequence). The CDR3 runs to 12 residues. The ends were cut back, 0 bases at V and 5 bases at J, with 7 bases in the middle. CDR3: CSARDPVETQYF. Here the CDR3 DNA reads TGCAGTGCTAGAGATCCGGTGGAGACCCAGTACTTC.

The chain is built from TRBV20-1 and TRBJ2-5; D is perhaps TRBD1 or TRBD2 (6 bases each). Trimming took off 6 bases at V and 13 bases at J, with 36 bases between the two ends. This CDR3 is 17 amino acids long. The germline gives CDR1 DFQATT, CDR2 SNEGSKA (reference sequence). The CDR3 nucleotides read TGCAGTGCGACGCAACCCGTGGGGGGCTTTGGCTTGGCGTATCGGTACTTC. This translates into CSATQPVGGFGLAYRYF.

The chain couples TRBV24-1 to TRBJ2-3; D remains ambiguous. This CDR3 contains 13 residues. Germline loops: CDR1 KGHDR, CDR2 SFDVKD. V lost 4 bases and J 5 bases, leaving 9 bases between the germline ends. In nucleotides, the CDR3 is TGTGCCACCAGTGACCCTCAGGTAGATACGCAGTATTTT. Encoded protein: CATSDPQVDTQYF.

The genes are TRBV7-8 and TRBJ2-1; D call uncertain. Germline V gene data show CDR1 as SGHVS and CDR2 as FQNEAQ. This CDR3 contains 15 residues. V gave up 3 bases and J gave up 5 bases, with 14 bases separating them. The CDR3 loop reads CASSFGRFSHNEQFF. Here the CDR3 DNA reads TGTGCCAGCAGCTTCGGGCGATTTTCCCACAATGAGCAGTTCTTC.

This clonotype was picked up many times. V usage is TRBV29-1 and J usage is TRBJ2-1; TRBD1 or TRBD2 may be the D gene (5 bases each). The V end was cut by 6 bases, the J end by 15 bases, with 30 bases between. This CDR3 is 15 amino acids long. Germline CDR1 SQVTM, CDR2 ANQGSEA. The CDR3 sequence is CSVVDGDGGPVGPFF. The CDR3 DNA sequence: TGCAGCGTGGTCGATGGGGACGGAGGACCGGTGGGGCCGTTCTTC.

The rearrangement uses TRBV12-3 or TRBV12-4 and TRBJ2-7, with D possibly matching TRBD1 (5 bases). Trimming removed 6 bases from V and 0 bases from J, with 12 bases in between. The CDR3 is made up of 14 amino acids. DNA for the CDR3: TGTGCCAGCAGCCCCGGACACGTCTCCTACGAGCAGTACTTC. Translated, it gives CASSPGHVSYEQYF.

This clonotype occurred many times. V usage is TRBV20-1 and J usage is TRBJ1-1; no clear D gene. The CDR3 runs to 11 residues. Germline V gene sequence: CDR1 DFQATT, CDR2 SNEGSKA (reference sequence). V was clipped by 6 bases and J by 5 bases, with 10 bases between them. The CDR3 nucleotides read TGCAGTGCCCGTGAGGGTACTGAAGCTTTCTTT. It is translated as CSAREGTEAFF.

V usage is TRBV18 and J usage is TRBJ2-5; D gene ambiguous. CDR3 length equals 12 residues. From germline, CDR1 is KGHSH and CDR2 LQKENI. With 2 bases removed from V and 5 bases from J, the gap between germline ends came to 6 bases. CDR3 sequence: CASSPEEETQYF. In DNA form, the CDR3 reads TGTGCCAGCTCACCAGAGGAGGAGACCCAGTACTTC.

This clonotype was counted between two and nine times. This rearrangement joins TRBV6-5 to TRBJ2-3; TRBD2 is a possible D gene (6 bases). CDR1 is MNHEY and CDR2 is SVGAGI in the germline V gene. This CDR3 has 16 residues. V was cut by 4 bases and J by 5 bases, with 19 bases left in between. The CDR3 reads CASSSGPGTDIDTQYF. The CDR3 DNA reads as TGTGCCAGCAGTTCCGGTCCCGGGACTGACATAGATACGCAGTATTTT.